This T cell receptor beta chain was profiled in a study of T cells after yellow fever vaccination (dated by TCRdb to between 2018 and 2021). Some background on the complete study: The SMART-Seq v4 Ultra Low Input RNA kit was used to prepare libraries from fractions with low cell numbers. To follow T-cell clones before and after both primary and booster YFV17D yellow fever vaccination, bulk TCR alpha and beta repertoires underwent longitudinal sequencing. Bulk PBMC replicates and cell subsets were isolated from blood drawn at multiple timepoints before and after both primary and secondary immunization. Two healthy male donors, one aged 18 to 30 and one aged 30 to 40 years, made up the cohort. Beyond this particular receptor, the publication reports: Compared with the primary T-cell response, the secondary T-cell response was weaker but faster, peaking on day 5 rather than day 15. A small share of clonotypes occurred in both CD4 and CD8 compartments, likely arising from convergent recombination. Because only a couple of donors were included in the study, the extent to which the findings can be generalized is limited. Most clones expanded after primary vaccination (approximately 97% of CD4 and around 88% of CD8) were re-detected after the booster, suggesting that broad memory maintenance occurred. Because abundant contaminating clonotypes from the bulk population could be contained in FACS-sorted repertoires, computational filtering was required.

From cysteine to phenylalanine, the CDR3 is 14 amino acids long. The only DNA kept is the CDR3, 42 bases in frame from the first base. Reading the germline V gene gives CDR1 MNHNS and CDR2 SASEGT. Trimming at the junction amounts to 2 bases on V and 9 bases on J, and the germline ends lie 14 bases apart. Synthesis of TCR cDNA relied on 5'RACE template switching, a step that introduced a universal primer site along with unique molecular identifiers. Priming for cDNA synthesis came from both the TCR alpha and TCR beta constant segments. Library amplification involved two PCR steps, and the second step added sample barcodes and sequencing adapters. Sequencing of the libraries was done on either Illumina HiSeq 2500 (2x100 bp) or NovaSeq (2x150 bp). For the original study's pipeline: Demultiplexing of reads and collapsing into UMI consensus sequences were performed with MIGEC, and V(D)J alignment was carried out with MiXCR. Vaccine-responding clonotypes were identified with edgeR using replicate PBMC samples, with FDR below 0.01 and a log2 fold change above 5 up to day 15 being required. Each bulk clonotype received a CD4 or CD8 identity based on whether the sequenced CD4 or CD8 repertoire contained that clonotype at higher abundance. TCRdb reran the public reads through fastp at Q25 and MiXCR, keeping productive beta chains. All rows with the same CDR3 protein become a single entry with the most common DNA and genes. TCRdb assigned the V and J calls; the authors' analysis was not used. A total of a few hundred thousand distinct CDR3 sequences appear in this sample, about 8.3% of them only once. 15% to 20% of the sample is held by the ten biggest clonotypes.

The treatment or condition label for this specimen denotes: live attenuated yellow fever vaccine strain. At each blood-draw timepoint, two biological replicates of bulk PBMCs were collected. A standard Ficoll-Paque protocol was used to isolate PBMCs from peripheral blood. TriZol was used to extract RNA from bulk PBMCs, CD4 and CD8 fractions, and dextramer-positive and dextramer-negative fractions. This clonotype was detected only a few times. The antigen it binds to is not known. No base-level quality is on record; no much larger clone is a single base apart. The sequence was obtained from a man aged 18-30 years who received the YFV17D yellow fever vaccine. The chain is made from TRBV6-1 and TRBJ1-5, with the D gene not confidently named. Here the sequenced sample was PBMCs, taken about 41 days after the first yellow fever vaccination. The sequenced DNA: TGTGCCAGCAGTGAATTGGCGGCGCGGGGGCCCCAGCATTTT. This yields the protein CASSELAARGPQHF.